This entry is about one TCR beta chain. The sample belongs to a study of blood T cell repertoires in COVID-19. Study-level background: There were acute and convalescent COVID-19 samples, and they came from the United States, Italy and Spain.

CDR1 LGHNT and CDR2 FRNRAP come from the germline V gene. Between the trimmed V and J ends, which lost 4 bases and 0 bases, there was a span of 13 bases. CDR3 size: 17 residues. All enrollees were about 18 to 95 years old and from approximately 24 US areas. Clinical histories supplied by participants themselves formed the basis of cohort assignment. In the original processing: How many nucleated cells were present was estimated from reference gene primer amplification. TCRdb keeps only in-frame clones here, not all; method: immunoSEQ multiplex PCR. V and J calls and clone size follow that table, whereas D and trimming were derived from the DNA. This sample has some 400,000 clones; 85% to 90% occur once, and the top ten carry about 1.8%.

The sequenced material came from PBMCs or T cells enriched from blood (not recorded which). The clonotype was recovered from a woman in her twenties or thirties who had recovered from COVID-19. V usage is TRBV12-5 and J usage is TRBJ1-6; D perhaps matches TRBD1 (5 bases). The CDR3 protein is CASGSITRGSYNSPLHF. The CDR3 DNA follows: TGTGCTAGTGGTTCGATCACAAGGGGCTCCTATAATTCACCCCTCCACTTT.